The 20 T cell receptor beta chains given below trace back to one sample, sequenced in a study of beta chain features in type 1 diabetes. cDNA synthesis used the whole RNA isolate, giving expressed TCRB sequences. Data came from immunoSEQ multiplex PCR; TCRdb stores just in-frame clones and leaves some out. The sample gives 160,000 or so clones, 7.5% to 10% of which show up once; 2.3% is in the top ten. Specimen: central memory CD4+ T cells from blood. These TCRs come from a woman aged 18-30 years in good health.

This chain connects TRBV7-2 to TRBJ2-7, with TRBD2 matching 8 bases. V shed 1 base and J 4 bases; nucleotides not matched to a gene: 3. CDR3 length: 14 residues. The germline CDR1 and CDR2 sequences are SGHTA and FQGNSA. CDR3 residues: CASSLVSGAYEQYF. CDR3 coding DNA: TGTGCCAGCAGCTTAGTTAGCGGGGCTTACGAGCAGTACTTC.

This clone appeared a few times. This chain joins TRBV19 and TRBJ2-7; the D gene is possibly TRBD2 (8 bases). CDR3 length equals 14 residues. CDR1 and CDR2 (germline): LNHDA, SQIVND (reference sequence). Trimming stripped 8 bases from V and 0 bases from J, with 14 bases between. The CDR3 loop is CASSGGGFSYEQYF. The CDR3, as DNA: TGTGCCAGTTCGGGAGGGGGCTTCTCCTACGAGCAGTACTTC.

The rearrangement joins TRBV30 to TRBJ2-5; 7 positions match TRBD2. The CDR3 runs to 13 residues. V was pared by 0 bases and J by 4 bases, with 2 bases of the junction left unmatched. CDR1 and CDR2 from the germline V gene are GTSNPN and SVGIG (reference sequence). The CDR3 loop is CAWSVGGIETQYF. The CDR3 DNA sequence: TGTGCCTGGAGTGTGGGAGGGATAGAGACCCAGTACTTC.

The CDR3 DNA sequence: TGTGCCTGGAGTCTAGCCGCATCGGGAGGTACGCAGTATTTT. This encodes CAWSLAASGGTQYF. The chain recombines TRBV30 with TRBJ2-3; 7 bases are shared with TRBD2. J was trimmed by 8 bases and V by 2 bases; bases with no gene match: 10. The CDR3 is 14 amino acids. The germline V gene has CDR1 GTSNPN and CDR2 SVGIG (reference sequence).

The chain recombines TRBV11-3 with TRBJ1-6; D possibly corresponds to TRBD1 (6 bases). V dropped 1 base and J dropped 7 bases, with 17 bases sitting between them. This CDR3 has 17 amino acids. Germline values: CDR1 SGHNT, CDR2 YENEEA. CDR3 in DNA: TGTGCCAGCAGCTTAGTCCAGCGGACAGTGAGGAATTCACCCCTCCACTTT. Encoded protein: CASSLVQRTVRNSPLHF.

This clone has just a few counts. The V gene is TRBV5-8, the J gene TRBJ1-1; 9 positions match TRBD1. V lost 6 bases to trimming and J lost 5 bases; unmatched junction nucleotides: 14. Germline CDR1 reads SGHTS; CDR2 reads YDEGEE. The CDR3 covers 16 residues. The CDR3 loop is CASNGNRGRRWTEAFF. The CDR3 coding sequence is TGTGCCAGCAACGGGAACAGGGGGCGGCGTTGGACTGAAGCTTTCTTT.

The genes are TRBV6-5 and TRBJ1-5; 8 positions agree with TRBD1. The CDR3 is 14 residues long. CDR1 is MNHEY, CDR2 SVGAGI, per germline. Germline trimming cut 4 bases from V and 7 bases from J; bases unmatched to any gene: 6. The CDR3 here is CASSSDRDEQPQHF. The CDR3 nucleotides are TGTGCCAGCAGTTCGGACAGGGACGAGCAGCCCCAGCATTTT.

The chain carries TRBV4-1 and TRBJ2-7; 8 nucleotides match TRBD2. The germline V gene encodes CDR1 MGHRA and CDR2 YSYEKL. V was pared by 0 bases and J by 4 bases, with 8 bases of the junction left unmatched. The CDR3 loop spans 16 amino acids. The CDR3 DNA is TGCGCCAGCAGCCAAGATAGTACTAGCGGAGAGTACGAGCAGTACTTC. This gives the protein CASSQDSTSGEYEQYF.

This clone was recorded a few times. The gene calls are TRBV7-9 and TRBJ2-5; TRBD1 matches at 8 bases. CDR1 is SEHNR and CDR2 is FQNEAQ in the germline V gene (reference sequence). V dropped 0 bases and J dropped 4; count of bases not matched to a gene: 4. The CDR3 is 15 amino acids. The CDR3 region has the DNA TGTGCCAGCAGCTTAGCCGAGGGGACAGGAGAGACCCAGTACTTC. Translating gives CASSLAEGTGETQYF.

The V and J genes are TRBV11-2 and TRBJ1-1; 10 nucleotides match TRBD1. CDR1 and CDR2 from the germline V gene are SGHAT and FQNNGV. The trim removed 5 bases at V and 4 bases at J, leaving 13 bases unmatched. This CDR3 has 17 amino acids. The CDR3 is CASSPPRNRQGATEAFF. The CDR3 coding sequence is TGTGCCAGCAGCCCCCCGAGGAATAGACAGGGGGCCACTGAAGCTTTCTTT.

This chain connects TRBV7-2 to TRBJ1-1; 8 bases match TRBD1. Unmatched junction bases numbered 6, after V lost 4 bases and J lost 5 bases. The CDR3 has 14 amino acids. The V gene's germline CDR1 is SGHTA and CDR2 FQGNSA. CDR3 loop: CASSSSRGRTEAFF. As DNA, the CDR3 is TGTGCCAGCAGCTCCTCCAGGGGGCGGACTGAAGCTTTCTTT.

V usage is TRBV11-1 and J usage is TRBJ1-2; D uncertain. The CDR3 length is 14 residues. CDR1 is SGHAT and CDR2 is FQDESV in the germline V gene (reference sequence). The V gene lost 5 bases and the J gene lost 7 bases, with 17 bases spanning the gap. The CDR3 coding sequence is TGTGCCAGCAGCAGTACTCTTGGGCTGGGTGGCTACACCTTC. Translated, it gives CASSSTLGLGGYTF.

This clone has more than one count but fewer than ten. The rearrangement joins TRBV19 to TRBJ2-7; weak D call: TRBD2 (5 bases). The CDR3 loop spans 16 amino acids. V shed 3 bases and J shed 4 bases, with 19 bases lying between them. CDR1 is LNHDA, CDR2 SQIVND, per germline (reference sequence). The CDR3 loop reads CASSIEGSAVGYEQYF. Here the CDR3 DNA reads TGTGCCAGTAGTATCGAGGGTAGCGCGGTCGGGTACGAGCAGTACTTC.

This clone was counted a few times. The chain joins TRBV5-1 to TRBJ2-6; possible D gene TRBD1, 5 bases. The CDR3 sequence is 15 residues long. Looked up from germline, CDR1 is SGHRS and CDR2 is YFSETQ. V lost 7 bases and J 2 bases, leaving 13 bases between the germline ends. The DNA for the CDR3 is TGCGCCAGCTTTCCAGGGCAGGCTGGGGCCAACGTCCTGACTTTC. It encodes CASFPGQAGANVLTF.

This clone was detected a few times. The rearrangement joins TRBV6-1 to TRBJ2-5; 9 bases are a match to TRBD1. CDR1 is MNHNS and CDR2 is SASEGT in the germline V gene. The CDR3 contains 15 residues. The J segment lost 3 bases and the V segment lost 8 bases, leaving 10 bases of the junction unmatched. CDR3 sequence (DNA): TGTGCCAGCGGATCTCACGGACAGGGGAAAGAGACCCAGTACTTC. Its translation: CASGSHGQGKETQYF.

This clone was counted at least ten times. The chain couples TRBV18 to TRBJ2-2; 10 bases agree with TRBD2. Germline V gene lookup returns CDR1 KGHSH and CDR2 LQKENI. The CDR3 totals 17 residues. J gave up 1 base and V 0 bases, and 2 bases lay outside the gene matches. The DNA of the CDR3 is TGTGCCAGCTCACCACCGGCTAGCGGGGGGAACACCGGGGAGCTGTTTTTT. It translates to CASSPPASGGNTGELFF. The full variable domain, in which reference TRBV18 and TRBJ2-2 provide the parts outside the CDR3, is NAGVMQNPRHLVRRRGQEARLRCSPMKGHSHVYWYRQLPEEGLKFMVYLQKENIIDESGMPKERFSAEFPKEGPSILRIQQVVRGDSAAYFCASSPPASGGNTGELFFGEGSRLTVL.

This clone has a handful of counts. The V gene is TRBV6-6, the J gene TRBJ2-7, with 7 bases matching TRBD1. CDR3 length: 15 amino acids. Trimming at V came to 2 bases and at J to 1 base, leaving 5 bases not matched to a gene. Per germline, CDR1 MNHNY and CDR2 SVGAGI (reference sequence). CDR3: CASSYGQGDSYEQYF. The DNA for the CDR3 is TGTGCCAGCAGTTACGGGCAGGGGGATTCCTACGAGCAGTACTTC.

This clone was detected many times. The chain links TRBV7-2 to TRBJ1-2; 11 nucleotides align to TRBD1. Germline values: CDR1 SGHTA, CDR2 FQGNSA. J gave up 8 bases and V 5 bases, and 7 bases lay outside the gene matches. This CDR3 spans 14 amino acids. CDR3 region: CASSPSGTGGGYTF. Written as DNA, the CDR3 is TGTGCCAGCAGCCCCTCCGGGACAGGGGGGGGCTACACCTTC.

This clone was detected only a few times. The rearrangement joins TRBV19 to TRBJ2-1; 14 nucleotides line up with TRBD2. Germline V gene lookup returns CDR1 LNHDA and CDR2 SQIVND (reference sequence). Trimming took 3 bases from V and 0 from J; bases not matched to a gene: 1. The CDR3 runs to 17 residues. The CDR3 coding sequence is TGTGCCAGTAGTATGACTAGCGGGAGGGTCTCCTACAATGAGCAGTTCTTC. Protein: CASSMTSGRVSYNEQFF. The variable domain in full, with the rest retrieved from reference TRBV19 and TRBJ2-1, is DGGITQSPKYLFRKEGQNVTLSCEQNLNHDAMYWYRQDPGQGLRLIYYSQIVNDFQKGDIAEGYSVSREKKESFPLTVTSAQKNPTAFYLCASSMTSGRVSYNEQFFGPGTRLTVL.

This clone was seen a handful of times. The chain joins TRBV5-1 to TRBJ1-2, with 8 bases that match TRBD1. V trimming: 1 base; J trimming: 6 bases; junction bases outside the gene matches: 5. Germline CDR1 SGHRS, CDR2 YFSETQ. CDR3 length: 14 residues. The CDR3 region is CASSLTGGMDGYTF. CDR3 DNA: TGCGCCAGCAGCTTGACAGGGGGAATGGATGGCTACACCTTC.